The 22 T cell receptor beta chains below all came from one sample that was sequenced in a study of blood T cell repertoires in COVID-19. Sequencing was performed with immunoSEQ multiplex PCR; in TCRdb, only in-frame clones are kept and a portion is missing. The profile covers approximately 350,000 clones, with around nine tenths appearing a single time and approximately 3.5% taken by the ten largest. Sequencing was done on a sample of peripheral blood. The source of these receptors is a woman aged 18-29 years who had recovered from COVID-19.

The genes are TRBV20-1 and TRBJ1-1; D remains ambiguous. The CDR3 spans 11 residues. Germline V gene lookup returns CDR1 DFQATT and CDR2 SNEGSKA (reference sequence). V lost 0 bases and J 8 bases, leaving 7 bases between the germline ends. The CDR3 nucleotides are TGCAGTGCTAGAGATCGCAGGGAAGCTTTCTTT. This encodes CSARDRREAFF.

V usage is TRBV7-9 and J usage is TRBJ1-2; TRBD1 is a possible D gene (5 bases). CDR1 and CDR2 from the germline V gene are SEHNR and FQNEAQ (reference sequence). CDR3 size: 14 residues. V was trimmed by 5 bases and J by 1 base, leaving 11 bases between them. The CDR3 spells CASSTPGGNYGYTF. The CDR3 nucleotides read TGTGCCAGCAGCACCCCCGGGGGTAACTATGGCTACACCTTC.

This sequence joins TRBV18 and TRBJ1-2; 9 bases align to TRBD1. The J segment lost 3 bases and the V segment lost 3 bases, leaving 2 bases of the junction unmatched. The CDR3 spans 14 residues. CDR1 KGHSH and CDR2 LQKENI come from the germline V gene. CDR3 coding DNA: TGTGCCAGCTCACCGGACAGGGGTGACTATGGCTACACCTTC. Translation: CASSPDRGDYGYTF.

V usage is TRBV29-1 and J usage is TRBJ2-3; 11 bases agree with TRBD2. V dropped 6 bases and J dropped 3; count of bases not matched to a gene: 8. Germline loops: CDR1 SQVTM, CDR2 ANQGSEA. CDR3 length equals 15 residues. The CDR3 DNA is TGCAGCGTGGAAACTAGCGGGAGTTTTACAGATACGCAGTATTTT. Translated, it gives CSVETSGSFTDTQYF.

The chain joins TRBV27 to TRBJ1-3; a weak D match, TRBD1 (6 bases). CDR3 length: 16 residues. V was clipped by 6 bases and J by 3 bases, with 18 bases between them. Germline CDR1 reads MNHEY; CDR2 reads SMNVEV (reference sequence). CDR3 region: CASRPQTGYDGNTIYF. The CDR3 bases are TGTGCCAGCAGACCACAAACAGGGTACGATGGAAACACCATATATTTT.

V and J are TRBV6-5 and TRBJ1-2; D gene uncertain. CDR3 length equals 14 residues. V was cut by 0 bases and J by 4 bases, with 9 bases left in between. Germline V gene sequence: CDR1 MNHEY, CDR2 SVGAGI. CDR3 sequence reads: CASSYSIQIYGYTF. CDR3 coding DNA: TGTGCCAGCAGTTACTCGATACAGATCTATGGCTACACCTTC.

V and J are TRBV30 and TRBJ2-2; possibly TRBD1 for D (6 bases). Per the germline V gene, CDR1 is GTSNPN and CDR2 is SVGIG (reference sequence). Trimming left V 3 bases short and J 1 base short, with 6 bases between. The CDR3 is made up of 13 amino acids. CDR3 sequence: CAWSRGNTGELFF. In DNA, the CDR3 is TGTGCCTGGAGCAGGGGGAACACCGGGGAGCTGTTTTTT.

The V call is TRBV19, the J call TRBJ1-1; 8 positions agree with TRBD1. This CDR3 has 14 amino acids. Per the germline V gene, CDR1 is LNHDA and CDR2 is SQIVND (reference sequence). Trimming removed 6 bases from V and 5 bases from J; junction bases left unmatched: 8. CDR3 in amino acids: CASSYTGGRTEAFF. DNA of the CDR3: TGTGCCAGTAGCTACACAGGGGGTCGGACTGAAGCTTTCTTT.

This clone appeared a single time. The rearrangement uses TRBV10-2 and TRBJ2-1; a weak D match, TRBD2 (5 bases). Per the germline V gene, CDR1 is WSHSY and CDR2 is SAAADI. There are 15 residues in the CDR3. Trimming pared 4 bases from V and 0 bases from J, leaving 10 bases between. The CDR3 here is CASSGGRGSYNEQFF. DNA of the CDR3: TGCGCCAGCAGTGGTGGGAGAGGCTCCTACAATGAGCAGTTCTTC.

The chain uses TRBV6-5 and TRBJ2-3, with TRBD1 identical over 7 bases. V was clipped by 5 bases and J by 5 bases; unmatched bases: 4. Germline CDR1 MNHEY, CDR2 SVGAGI. The CDR3 has 13 residues. CDR3 DNA: TGTGCCAGCAGTCGAGGACAGGAAGATACGCAGTATTTT. This translates into CASSRGQEDTQYF.

The chain carries TRBV7-8 and TRBJ2-5; weak D call: TRBD2 (7 bases). The CDR3 loop spans 17 amino acids. The V end was cut by 1 base, the J end by 9 bases, with 24 bases between. Germline assignment: CDR1 SGHVS and CDR2 FQNEAQ. CDR3 protein: CASSLGGLAGAVEAQYF. As DNA, the CDR3 is TGTGCCAGCAGCTTAGGCGGGCTTGCGGGGGCTGTCGAGGCCCAGTACTTC.

Remarks on this clone: Other DNA sequences in this sample translate to the same CDR3. CDR3 bases: TGTGCCAGCAGTCTCGGGACTAGCGGAAGTTACGAGCAGTACGTC. Translation gives CASSLGTSGSYEQYV. This chain uses TRBV11-2 with TRBJ2-7, with TRBD2 matching over 11 bases. With V trimmed by 6 bases and J by 4 bases, 8 bases remained unmatched. From germline, CDR1 is SGHAT and CDR2 FQNNGV. CDR3 length: 15 residues.

The chain recombines TRBV9 with TRBJ2-7, with D possibly matching TRBD1 (5 bases). The germline gives CDR1 SGDLS, CDR2 YYNGEE. CDR3 size: 15 residues. With 3 bases removed from V and 3 bases from J, the gap between germline ends came to 16 bases. In nucleotides, the CDR3 is TGTGCCAGCAGCGCCGGACGCAGGGTCCGCTACGAGCAGTACGTC. Protein: CASSAGRRVRYEQYV.

This rearrangement joins TRBV2 to TRBJ1-2; D is unclear. V shed 1 base and J shed 4 bases, with 7 bases lying between them. Germline-derived CDR1 and CDR2 are SNHLY and FYNNEI. The CDR3 totals 13 residues. CDR3 nucleotides: TGTGCCAGCAGTGAAGGGCAGGCCTATGGCTACACCTTC. This sequence encodes CASSEGQAYGYTF.

The chain has TRBV29-1 and TRBJ2-3, with D maybe TRBD2 (6 bases). The V gene lost 4 bases and the J gene lost 3 bases, with 14 bases spanning the gap. CDR1 and CDR2 from the germline V gene are SQVTM and ANQGSEA. The CDR3 has 14 amino acids. The CDR3: CSVVGLTTTDTQYF. DNA for the CDR3: TGCAGCGTTGTGGGACTTACAACTACAGATACGCAGTATTTT.

The gene calls are TRBV5-4 and TRBJ2-3; D gene uncertain. V lost 0 bases and J lost 4, with 9 bases in between. Germline-derived CDR1 and CDR2 are SGHNT and YYREEE (reference sequence). There are 14 residues in the CDR3. The CDR3: CASSLAVIADTQYF. Here the CDR3 DNA reads TGTGCCAGCAGCTTGGCAGTTATCGCAGATACGCAGTATTTT. The full variable domain, in which reference TRBV5-4 and TRBJ2-3 provide the parts outside the CDR3, is ETGVTQSPTHLIKTRGQQVTLRCSSQSGHNTVSWYQQALGQGPQFIFQYYREEENGRGNFPPRFSGLQFPNYSSELNVNALELDDSALYLCASSLAVIADTQYFGPGTRLTVL.

This clone appeared a single time. This chain connects TRBV7-9 to TRBJ2-3; the match to TRBD2 covers 8 bases. Germline trimming cut 4 bases from V and 1 base from J; bases unmatched to any gene: 7. This CDR3 has 16 residues. Germline-derived CDR1 and CDR2 are SEHNR and FQNEAQ (reference sequence). The DNA for the CDR3 is TGTGCCAGCAGCTCACCAGTACTAGCGGGCACAGATACGCAGTATTTT. Translation: CASSSPVLAGTDTQYF.

The rearrangement uses TRBV5-5 and TRBJ2-7; 13 positions agree with TRBD2. After removal of 3 bases from V and 4 bases from J, the junction contained 4 bases not matched to a gene. CDR3 length equals 15 residues. Germline CDR1 reads SGHKS; CDR2 reads YYEKEE (reference sequence). In DNA form, the CDR3 reads TGTGCCAGCAGCTGGGGACTAGCGGGAACTTACGAGCAGTACGTC. Its translation: CASSWGLAGTYEQYV.

This clone was detected once. The V and J genes are TRBV4-3 and TRBJ1-1; TRBD1 is a possible D gene (6 bases). The V gene's germline CDR1 is LGHNA and CDR2 YSLEER. V was trimmed by 3 bases and J by 1 base, leaving 15 bases between them. The CDR3 runs to 16 residues. The CDR3, as DNA: TGCGCCAGCAGCCAGGGAGGGGGGGCGCGGAACACTGAAGCTTTCTTT. Protein: CASSQGGGARNTEAFF.

This clone was observed once. The chain links TRBV5-8 to TRBJ2-7; TRBD1 might be the D (5 bases). Germline lookup yields CDR1 SGHTS and CDR2 YDEGEE. V shed 4 bases and J shed 4 bases, with 15 bases lying between them. The CDR3 covers 14 residues. CDR3: CASSSRVSEYEQYV. The CDR3 bases are TGTGCCAGCAGCAGCAGGGTCTCAGAGTACGAGCAGTACGTC.

The chain employs TRBV5-1 and TRBJ2-5; 10 nucleotides line up with TRBD1. V lost 4 bases to trimming and J lost 4 bases; unmatched junction nucleotides: 4. The CDR3 runs to 14 residues. Germline assignment: CDR1 SGHRS and CDR2 YFSETQ. Written as DNA, the CDR3 is TGCGCCAGCAGCCACGGACAGGGGGGAGAGACCCAGTACTTC. It specifies CASSHGQGGETQYF. The entire variable domain, with the rest obtained from reference TRBV5-1 and TRBJ2-5, is as follows: KAGVTQTPRYLIKTRGQQVTLSCSPISGHRSVSWYQQTPGQGLQFLFEYFSETQRNKGNFPGRFSGRQFSNSRSEMNVSTLELGDSALYLCASSHGQGGETQYFGPGTRLLVL.

V and J are TRBV6-5 and TRBJ2-1; a possible D gene is TRBD1 (5 bases). Germline V gene data show CDR1 as MNHEY and CDR2 as SVGAGI. The V gene lost 7 bases and the J gene lost 8 bases, with 15 bases spanning the gap. This CDR3 has 13 residues. The CDR3 bases are TGTGCCAGCAACGTGGGGCCGGGCGATGAGCAGTTCTTC. It encodes CASNVGPGDEQFF.